This TCR beta chain was captured in a study of blood T cell repertoires in COVID-19. At the level of the study: Acute and convalescent COVID-19 specimens originated in the United States, Italy and Spain.

This CDR3 has 11 amino acids. V lost 7 bases to trimming and J lost 8 bases; unmatched junction nucleotides: 3. Germline V gene data show CDR1 as MDHEN and CDR2 as SYDVKM. Profiled with immunoSEQ multiplex PCR; TCRdb holds only in-frame clones, not every one. The table records some 270,000 clones, around 89% of them present only once. The receptor's source is a man aged 25 to 40 with acute or convalescent COVID-19. This rearrangement joins TRBV28 to TRBJ1-1, with 8 bases fitting TRBD1. Material: peripheral blood. CDR3 sequence (DNA): TGTGCCAGCAAACGGGACAGGGAAGCTTTCTTT. Amino acids: CASKRDREAFF.